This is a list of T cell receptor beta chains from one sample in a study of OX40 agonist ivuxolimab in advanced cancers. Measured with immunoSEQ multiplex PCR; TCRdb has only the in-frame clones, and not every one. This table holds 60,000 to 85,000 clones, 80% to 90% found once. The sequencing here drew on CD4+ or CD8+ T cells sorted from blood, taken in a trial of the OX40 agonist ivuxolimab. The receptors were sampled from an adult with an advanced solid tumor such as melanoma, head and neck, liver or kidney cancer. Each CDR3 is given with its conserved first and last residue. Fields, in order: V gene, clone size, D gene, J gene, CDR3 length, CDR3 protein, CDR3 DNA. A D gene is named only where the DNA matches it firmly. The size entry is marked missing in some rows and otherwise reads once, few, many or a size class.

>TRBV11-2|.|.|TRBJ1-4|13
CASSPGSVEKLFF
TGTGCCAGCAGCCCAGGGTCCGTTGAAAAACTGTTTTTT
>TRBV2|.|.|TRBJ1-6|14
CASTWPRGYSPLHF
TGTGCCAGCACCTGGCCCCGAGGTTATTCACCCCTCCACTTT
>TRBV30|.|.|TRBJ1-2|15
CAWSVHLGGQDGYTF
TGTGCCTGGAGTGTACATTTGGGGGGTCAGGATGGCTACACCTTC
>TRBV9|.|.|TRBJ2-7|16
CASSPRGSESSYEQYF
TGTGCCAGCAGCCCTAGGGGTAGCGAATCCTCCTACGAGCAGTACTTC
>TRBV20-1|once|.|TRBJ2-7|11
CSARESGEQYF
TGCAGTGCTAGAGAATCGGGCGAGCAGTACTTC
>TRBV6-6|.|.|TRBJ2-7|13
CASSSGQGYEQYF
TGTGCCAGCAGTTCCGGGCAGGGCTACGAGCAGTACTTC
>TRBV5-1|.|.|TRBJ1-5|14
CASSRLGGDQPQHF
TGCGCCAGCAGCCGACTCGGGGGTGATCAGCCCCAGCATTTT
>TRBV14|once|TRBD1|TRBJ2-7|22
CASSQSRYRGGGEAKGSTEQYF
TGTGCCAGCAGCCAATCTCGATACAGGGGTGGCGGCGAGGCTAAGGGATCTACGGAGCAGTACTTC
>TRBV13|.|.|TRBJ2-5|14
CASSLDTRGETQYF
TGTGCCAGCAGCTTAGACACGCGAGGAGAGACCCAGTACTTC
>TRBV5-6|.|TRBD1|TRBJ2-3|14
CASSLGQGVDTQYF
TGTGCCAGCAGCCTGGGACAGGGGGTAGATACGCAGTATTTT
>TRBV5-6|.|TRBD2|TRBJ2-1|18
CASSPRSGSGVQIRRQFF
TGTGCCAGCAGCCCCCGTAGCGGGAGTGGGGTGCAAATCAGGAGGCAGTTCTTC
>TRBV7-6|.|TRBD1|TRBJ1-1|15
CASSPRQGGSTEAFF
TGTGCCAGCAGCCCAAGACAGGGCGGGAGCACTGAAGCTTTCTTT